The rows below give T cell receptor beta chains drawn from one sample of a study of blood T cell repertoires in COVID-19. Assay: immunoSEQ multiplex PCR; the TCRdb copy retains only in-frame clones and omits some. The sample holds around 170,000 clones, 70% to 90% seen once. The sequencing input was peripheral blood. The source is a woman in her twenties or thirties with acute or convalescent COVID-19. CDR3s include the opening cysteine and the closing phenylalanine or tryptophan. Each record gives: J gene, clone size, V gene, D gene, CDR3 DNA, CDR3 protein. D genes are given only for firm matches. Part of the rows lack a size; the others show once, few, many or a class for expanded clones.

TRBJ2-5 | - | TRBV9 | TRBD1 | TGTGCCAGCACGGGACAGGGGGCTGAGACCCAGTACTTC | CASTGQGAETQYF
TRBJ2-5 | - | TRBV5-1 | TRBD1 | TGCGCCAGCAGCTTGGGGCAAGGGGGCCTCCGGGGTACCCAGTACTTC | CASSLGQGGLRGTQYF
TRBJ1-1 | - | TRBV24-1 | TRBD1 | TGTGCCACTAAGGACAGGTTGAACACTGAAGCTTTCTTT | CATKDRLNTEAFF
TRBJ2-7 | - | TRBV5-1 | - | TGCGCCAGCAGCTCTCCGGACTTTATTGACACCTACGAGCAGTACTTC | CASSSPDFIDTYEQYF
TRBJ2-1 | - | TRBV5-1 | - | TGCGCCAGCAGCTTGGAACTAGTTGATTATGATGAGCAGTTCTTC | CASSLELVDYDEQFF
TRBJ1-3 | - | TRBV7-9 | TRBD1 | TGTGCCTGGCCGACAGGGAGTTTTGGAAACACCATATATTTT | CAWPTGSFGNTIYF
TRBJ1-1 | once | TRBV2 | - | TGTGCCAGCAGTGTCAGAACCAACACTGAAGCTTTCTTT | CASSVRTNTEAFF
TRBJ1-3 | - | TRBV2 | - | TGTGCCAGCCGCGAATCCGGAAACACCATATATTTT | CASRESGNTIYF
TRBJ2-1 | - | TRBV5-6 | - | TGTGCCAGCAGCTTACAGTCGACCACTTACTACAATGAGCAGTTCTTC | CASSLQSTTYYNEQFF
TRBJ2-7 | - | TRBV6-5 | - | TGTGCCAGCAGTTACTCCTTCCCCTACGAGCAGTACTTC | CASSYSFPYEQYF
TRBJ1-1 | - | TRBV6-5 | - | TGTGCCACCCATATGGGGCAGGTTACTGAAGCTTTCTTT | CATHMGQVTEAFF
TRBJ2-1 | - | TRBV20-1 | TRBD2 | TGCAGTGCTAGTGATTTGGGACTAGCCCACAATGAGCAGTTCTTC | CSASDLGLAHNEQFF
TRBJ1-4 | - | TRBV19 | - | TGTGCCAGTAGTATAGGACACTCGGATGAAAAACTGTTTTTT | CASSIGHSDEKLFF
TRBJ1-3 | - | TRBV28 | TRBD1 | TGTGCCAGCAGTTGGGACAGGGGGTCTGGAAACACCATATATTTT | CASSWDRGSGNTIYF
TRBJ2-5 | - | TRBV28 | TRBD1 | TGTGCCAGCAGGGCTACAGGGGAAACAGAGACCCAGTACTTC | CASRATGETETQYF
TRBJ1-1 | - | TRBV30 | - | TGTGCCTGGGGGGCAGGGAACACTGAAGCTTTCTTT | CAWGAGNTEAFF
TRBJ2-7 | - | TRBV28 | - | TGTGCCAGCAGTTTGAGTCACCCCTCCTACGAGCAGTACTTC | CASSLSHPSYEQYF
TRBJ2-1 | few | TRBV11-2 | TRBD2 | TGTGCCAGCAGCCGTTATGGGACTAGCCTTAACAATGAGCAGTTCTTC | CASSRYGTSLNNEQFF
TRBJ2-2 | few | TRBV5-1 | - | TGCGCCAGCAGCTTCATGGGCTCAGGAGGGACCGGGGAGCTGTTTTTT | CASSFMGSGGTGELFF
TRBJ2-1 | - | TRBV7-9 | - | TGTGCCAGCAGCTTAGGCGGGACTGAGCAGTTCTTC | CASSLGGTEQFF
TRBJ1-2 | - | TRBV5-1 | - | TGCGCCAGCAGCTTGGCCCCGCCAGGTGTCAATGGAAATGGCTACACCTTC | CASSLAPPGVNGNGYTF
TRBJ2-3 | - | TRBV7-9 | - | TGTGCCAGCAGCCATGGACAGAAGGACGCAGATACGCAGTATTTT | CASSHGQKDADTQYF
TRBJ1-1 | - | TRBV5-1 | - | TGCGCCAGCAGCTTGGAATGGGGGGGCCAATCTGAAGCTTTCTTT | CASSLEWGGQSEAFF
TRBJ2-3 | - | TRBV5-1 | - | TGCGCCAGCAGCTTGGCCCGAGCGGGAGATACGCAGTATTTT | CASSLARAGDTQYF
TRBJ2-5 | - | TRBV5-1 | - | TGCGCCAGCAGCTTGGGTGGGGCCTCCCCAGGGGCCCAGTACTTC | CASSLGGASPGAQYF
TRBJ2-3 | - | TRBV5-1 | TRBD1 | TGCGCCAGCAGCTTGACGGGACAGGGCAACACAGATACGCAGTATTTT | CASSLTGQGNTDTQYF
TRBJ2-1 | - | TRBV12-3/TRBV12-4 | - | TGTGCCAGCACTTTGGGCCAAAATGAGCAGTTCTTC | CASTLGQNEQFF
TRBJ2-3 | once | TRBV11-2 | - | TGTGCCAGCAGCCCCGCCGGGAGTCCTCCCACAGATACGCAGTATTTT | CASSPAGSPPTDTQYF
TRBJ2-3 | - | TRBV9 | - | TGTGCCAGCAGCCCGATCGGGTATCCGCAGTATTTT | CASSPIGYPQYF
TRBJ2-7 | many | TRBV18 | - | TGTGCCAGCTCACCCTCACAGGGTGACGAGCAGTACTTC | CASSPSQGDEQYF
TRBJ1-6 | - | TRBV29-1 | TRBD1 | TGCAGCTCTCAGGGGAGGTCAGGGGGCGCACCCTATAATTCACCCCTCCACTTT | CSSQGRSGGAPYNSPLHF
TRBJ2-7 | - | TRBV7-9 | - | TGTGCCAGCAGCTCTCGTAGATCCTACGAGCAGTACTTC | CASSSRRSYEQYF
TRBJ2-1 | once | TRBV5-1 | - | TGCGCCAGCAGCTTGGAACAGGGAGATGAGCAGTTCTTC | CASSLEQGDEQFF
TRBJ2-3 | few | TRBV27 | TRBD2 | TGTGCCAGCAACCCCCTGGGGGGGGAAGATACGCAGTATTTT | CASNPLGGEDTQYF
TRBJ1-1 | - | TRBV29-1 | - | TGCAGCGTTATCAACGGGTTTCCGAACACTGAAGCTTTCTTT | CSVINGFPNTEAFF
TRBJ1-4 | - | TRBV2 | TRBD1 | TGTGCCAGCAGTGAAGCGGGGGACAGGGAAAAACTGTTTTTT | CASSEAGDREKLFF
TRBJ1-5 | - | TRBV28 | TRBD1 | TGTGCCAGCAGAAGACAGGGGCGACAGCCCCAGCATTTT | CASRRQGRQPQHF
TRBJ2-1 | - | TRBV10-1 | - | TGCGCCAGCAGTGCAGGGTATCCATGGGAGCAGTTCTTC | CASSAGYPWEQFF
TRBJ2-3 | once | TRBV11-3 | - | TGTGCCAGCAGCTTAGGAGGGGGGGGAACAGATACGCAGTATTTT | CASSLGGGGTDTQYF
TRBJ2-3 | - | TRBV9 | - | TGTGCCAGCAGCGTAGGTGGCGGGAGCACAGATACGCAGTATTTT | CASSVGGGSTDTQYF
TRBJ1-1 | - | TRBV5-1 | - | TGCGCCAGCAGCTTTTCCCTGGGCAACACTGAAGCTTTCTTT | CASSFSLGNTEAFF
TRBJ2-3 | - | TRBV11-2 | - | TGTGCCAGCAGCTTAGCATCTTCGGCAGATACGCAGTATTTT | CASSLASSADTQYF
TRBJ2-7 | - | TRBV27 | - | TGTGCCAGCAGCCGCAGGGGCTACTACGAGCAGTACTTC | CASSRRGYYEQYF
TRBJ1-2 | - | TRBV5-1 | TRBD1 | TGCGCCAGCAGCCGGACAGGGGATAATGATGGTGAATATGGCTACACCTTC | CASSRTGDNDGEYGYTF
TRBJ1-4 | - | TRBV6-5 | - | TGTGCCAGCACCCGGGCCGGGGGGGCGAGTAAACTGTTTTTT | CASTRAGGASKLFF
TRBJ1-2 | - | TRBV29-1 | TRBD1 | TGCAGCGTTGAACCACAGGGGGCCCCGGCCTTCTACACCTTC | CSVEPQGAPAFYTF
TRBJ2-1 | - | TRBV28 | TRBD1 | TGTGCCAGCACGTCGACAGGGGGCGTTAGCCGCAATGAGCAGTTCTTC | CASTSTGGVSRNEQFF
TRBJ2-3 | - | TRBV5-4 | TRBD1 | TGTGCCAGCAGCTTGGCTCTCGGGACAGGGGACACAGATACGCAGTATTTT | CASSLALGTGDTDTQYF
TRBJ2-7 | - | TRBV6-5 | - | TGTGCCAGCAGAAGAGGGCGGGGAACCTACGAGCAGTACTTC | CASRRGRGTYEQYF
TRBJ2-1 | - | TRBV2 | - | TGTGCCAGCAGTGAATTCGGGGGCTACAATGAGCAGTTCTTC | CASSEFGGYNEQFF
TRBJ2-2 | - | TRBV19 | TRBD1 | TGTGCCAGTATCCGGGACAGGGCAAGCACCGGGGAGCTGTTTTTT | CASIRDRASTGELFF
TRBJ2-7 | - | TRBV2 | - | TGTGCCAGCGGACTACTAGGGGACTACGAGCAGTACTTC | CASGLLGDYEQYF
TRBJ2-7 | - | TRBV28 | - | TGTGCCAGCAGTTTCGGTCAGGGGTCGGCCTACGAGCAGTACTTC | CASSFGQGSAYEQYF
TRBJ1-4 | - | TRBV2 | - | TGTGCCAGCAGTCGAGGGGAAAAACTGTTTTTT | CASSRGEKLFF
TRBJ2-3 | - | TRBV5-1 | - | TGCGCCACCGCCGGGACTCACACAGATACGCAGTATTTT | CATAGTHTDTQYF
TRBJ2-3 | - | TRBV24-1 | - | TGTGCCACCAGTGACCGACAGTCAGATACGCAGTATTTT | CATSDRQSDTQYF
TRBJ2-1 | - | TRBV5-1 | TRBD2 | TGCGCCAGCAGCACGGGGACTAGCGACTATAATGAGCAGTTCTTC | CASSTGTSDYNEQFF
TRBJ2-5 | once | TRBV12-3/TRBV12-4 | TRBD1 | TGTGCCAGCAGCACGGGACAGAAAGAGACCCAGTACTTC | CASSTGQKETQYF
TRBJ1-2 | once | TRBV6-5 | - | TGTGCCAGCAGTTACTCGTCCATGGGCAATGGCTACACCTTC | CASSYSSMGNGYTF
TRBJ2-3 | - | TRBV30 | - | TGTGCCTGGAGTACAGGCGGGGCAGATACGCAGTATTTT | CAWSTGGADTQYF